This passage covers 23 T cell receptor beta chains from one sample sequenced in a study of beta chain features in type 1 diabetes. The sequenced template was cDNA made from the entire isolated RNA. Data came from immunoSEQ multiplex PCR; TCRdb stores just in-frame clones and leaves some out. The table shows about 930,000 clones, with roughly 15% occurring only once. The sample comprised naive CD4+ T cells from blood. Every receptor here comes from a woman aged 18-29 years in good health.

V gene TRBV7-9 combines with J gene TRBJ2-3; D remains ambiguous. CDR3 size: 9 residues. Germline V gene sequence: CDR1 SEHNR, CDR2 FQNEAQ (reference sequence). The V end lost 11 bases, the J end lost 9 bases, and 9 bases lay between the germline ends. CDR3 amino acids: CAPEETQYF. CDR3 DNA: TGTGCCCCCGAAGAGACGCAGTATTTT. Variable domain in full (rest from reference TRBV7-9 and TRBJ2-3): DTGVSQNPRHKITKRGQNVTFRCDPISEHNRLYWYRQTLGQGPEFLTYFQNEAQLEKSRLLSDRFSAERPKGSFSTLEIQRTEQGDSAMYLCAPEETQYFGPGTRLTVL.

This clone was seen only a few times. V usage is TRBV9 and J usage is TRBJ2-2; D might be TRBD1 or TRBD2, each matching 5 bases. This CDR3 is built from 16 residues. Looked up from germline, CDR1 is SGDLS and CDR2 is YYNGEE. Trimming left V 4 bases short and J 6 bases short, with 19 bases between. CDR3 sequence (DNA): TGTGCCAGCAGCTCCATGGGGCGAGGGTACCCCGGGGAGCTGTTTTTT. It is translated as CASSSMGRGYPGELFF.

Only a few counts were recorded for this clone. The sample carries other DNA sequences with the same CDR3. The chain employs TRBV7-2 and TRBJ1-1, with D possibly matching TRBD1 (6 bases). V dropped 2 bases and J dropped 2 bases, with 9 bases sitting between them. This CDR3 comprises 14 residues. Germline V gene sequence: CDR1 SGHTA, CDR2 FQGNSA. This chain's CDR3 is CASSLLGGNTEAFF. CDR3 in DNA: TGTGCCAGCAGCTTATTGGGGGGCAACACTGAAGCTTTCTTT.

The genes are TRBV11-2 and TRBJ1-1; maybe TRBD1 (5 bases). The germline gives CDR1 SGHAT, CDR2 FQNNGV. The ends were cut back, 4 bases at V and 2 bases at J, with 14 bases in the middle. The CDR3 totals 15 residues. This chain's CDR3 is CASSSPSTANTEAFF. In DNA form, the CDR3 reads TGTGCCAGCAGCTCCCCGTCGACAGCTAACACTGAAGCTTTCTTT.

This clone was seen more than once but under ten times. V usage is TRBV6-5 and J usage is TRBJ2-1, with D unresolved. Germline V gene sequence: CDR1 MNHEY, CDR2 SVGAGI. This CDR3 region has 16 residues. V gave up 4 bases and J gave up 0 bases, with 13 bases separating them. Here the CDR3 reads CASSSKQGSSYNEQFF. The CDR3 DNA reads as TGTGCCAGCAGTTCCAAACAAGGATCCTCCTACAATGAGCAGTTCTTC.

This chain uses TRBV23-1 with TRBJ2-5, with D perhaps matching TRBD1 or TRBD2 (5 bases each). TRBV23-1 is treated as an ORF (open reading frame) with a function not yet certain. V lost 7 bases, J lost 11 bases, and 17 bases lay in between. CDR3 length: 12 residues. This CDR3 reads CASTGALWEQYF. CDR3 DNA: TGCGCCAGCACTGGGGCCTTGTGGGAGCAGTACTTC.

The chain links TRBV5-1 to TRBJ2-1; possibly TRBD1 or TRBD2 for D (5 bases each). V was shortened by 5 bases and J by 0 bases, with 12 bases between the two germline ends. CDR1 is SGHRS, CDR2 YFSETQ, per germline. This CDR3 comprises 15 residues. The CDR3 DNA reads TGCGCCAGCAGGATAGCGAGGGGCTCCTACAATGAGCAGTTCTTC. Protein: CASRIARGSYNEQFF.

V and J are TRBV2 and TRBJ2-7; D may be TRBD1 (6 bases). The CDR3 is made up of 15 amino acids. The V gene lost 6 bases and the J gene lost 4 bases, with 19 bases spanning the gap. Germline V lookup: CDR1 SNHLY, CDR2 FYNNEI. The CDR3 DNA is TGTGCCAGCAGAGCGTCAAACAGGGAACGGTACGAGCAGTACTTC. It translates to CASRASNRERYEQYF.

This clone was found a few times. This chain connects TRBV28 to TRBJ2-6; unclear D gene. Germline V CDR1 and CDR2: MDHEN, SYDVKM. Trimming took 3 bases from V and 1 from J, leaving 10 bases between them. The CDR3 consists of 16 residues. The CDR3 bases are TGTGCCAGCAGTTTCTACTGGGGATCTGGGGCCAACGTCCTGACTTTC. This encodes CASSFYWGSGANVLTF. The variable domain in full, completed from reference TRBV28 and TRBJ2-6, reads DVKVTQSSRYLVKRTGEKVFLECVQDMDHENMFWYRQDPGLGLRLIYFSYDVKMKEKGDIPEGYSVSREKKERFSLILESASTNQTSMYLCASSFYWGSGANVLTFGAGSRLTVL.

As concerns this clone: Other DNA sequences in this specimen translate into the identical CDR3. The chain links TRBV9 to TRBJ2-1; TRBD2 might be the D (6 bases). The germline gives CDR1 SGDLS, CDR2 YYNGEE. This CDR3 region has 13 residues. With 4 bases removed from V and 4 bases from J, the gap between germline ends came to 9 bases. In DNA, the CDR3 is TGTGCCAGCAGCCCCGGGGGTTACAATGAGCAGTTCTTC. It yields the protein CASSPGGYNEQFF.

The chain employs TRBV9 and TRBJ2-3; 9 bases map to TRBD2. Germline V gives CDR1 SGDLS, CDR2 YYNGEE. CDR3 length: 18 residues. The trim removed 0 bases at V and 2 bases at J, leaving 10 bases unmatched. In DNA form, the CDR3 reads TGTGCCAGCAGCGTAGCACGGGGTAGCGGGAGCATCACAGATACGCAGTATTTT. Encoded protein: CASSVARGSGSITDTQYF.

There are a few counts of this clone. The CDR3 loop reads CASSPLKFRGKNIQYF. The CDR3 DNA sequence: TGTGCCAGCAGCCCGCTTAAGTTCCGGGGCAAAAACATTCAGTACTTC. The V gene is TRBV7-2, the J gene TRBJ2-4, with D perhaps TRBD2 (5 bases). Trimming removed 5 bases from V and 3 bases from J, with 17 bases in between. CDR1 SGHTA and CDR2 FQGNSA come from the germline V gene. The CDR3 runs to 16 residues.

The V gene is TRBV7-9, the J gene TRBJ2-7; no clear D. Looked up from germline, CDR1 is SEHNR and CDR2 is FQNEAQ (reference sequence). The V and J ends lost 8 bases and 4 bases respectively, with 9 bases between them. The CDR3 consists of 11 residues. The CDR3 sequence: CASQARYEQYF. CDR3 bases: TGTGCCAGCCAAGCCAGATACGAGCAGTACTTC.

A word on this clone: The sample carries other DNA sequences with the same CDR3. The J gene is TRBJ2-5, the V gene TRBV18; no clear D gene. The CDR3 length is 13 residues. CDR1 is KGHSH and CDR2 is LQKENI in the germline V gene. V shed 3 bases and J shed 0 bases, with 5 bases lying between them. The CDR3 coding sequence is TGTGCCAGCTCACCCGCGTACCAAGAGACCCAGTACTTC. Amino acid sequence: CASSPAYQETQYF.

The rearrangement links TRBV11-2 to TRBJ2-7; D is undetermined. CDR1 is SGHAT, CDR2 FQNNGV, per germline. This CDR3 is 14 amino acids long. The V end was cut by 1 base, the J end by 2 bases, with 9 bases between. Here the CDR3 DNA reads TGTGCCAGCAGCTTAGGGGCAGGAACCTACGAGCAGTACTTC. Translating it yields CASSLGAGTYEQYF.

The CDR3 sequence: CSAVVLRSQKETQYF. CDR3 in DNA: TGCAGCGCAGTTGTTTTGCGGAGTCAGAAAGAGACCCAGTACTTC. V gene TRBV29-1 combines with J gene TRBJ2-5; D gene unclear. The germline CDR1 and CDR2 sequences are SQVTM and ANQGSEA. The CDR3 totals 15 residues. V was shortened by 7 bases and J by 3 bases, with 21 bases between the two germline ends.

This chain uses TRBV10-3 with TRBJ2-1; tentatively, D is TRBD1 (5 bases). The CDR3 spans 14 residues. Deletions cut 6 bases from V and 1 base from J, with 10 bases between. Germline V gives CDR1 ENHRY, CDR2 SYGVKD. CDR3 sequence reads: CAIRGRGSYNEQFF. In nucleotides, the CDR3 is TGTGCCATCAGAGGAAGGGGATCCTACAATGAGCAGTTCTTC.

This clone has more than one count but fewer than ten. This chain joins TRBV25-1 and TRBJ2-7; 10 bases are a match to TRBD1. The V segment lost 4 bases and the J segment 2 bases; nucleotides outside the gene matches: 11. Germline V gives CDR1 MGHDK, CDR2 SYGVNS. This CDR3 region has 17 residues. The DNA of the CDR3 is TGTGCCAGCAGTGGTCGACTGGGGACAGGGGATACCTACGAGCAGTACTTC. It codes for CASSGRLGTGDTYEQYF.

This clone was seen a few times. At the DNA level, this CDR3 is encoded by other sequences in the same sample as well. V gene TRBV18 combines with J gene TRBJ2-1; no definite D call. V was pared by 3 bases and J by 0 bases, with 12 bases between. The CDR3 contains 16 residues. Germline lookup yields CDR1 KGHSH and CDR2 LQKENI. CDR3 in amino acids: CASSPQDLRSYNEQFF. The DNA of the CDR3 is TGTGCCAGCTCACCTCAGGACCTCCGCTCCTACAATGAGCAGTTCTTC. The complete variable domain, with remaining parts taken from reference TRBV18 and TRBJ2-1, reads NAGVMQNPRHLVRRRGQEARLRCSPMKGHSHVYWYRQLPEEGLKFMVYLQKENIIDESGMPKERFSAEFPKEGPSILRIQQVVRGDSAAYFCASSPQDLRSYNEQFFGPGTRLTVL.

This clone has only a few counts. The chain recombines TRBV5-6 with TRBJ2-7; 8 nucleotides match TRBD1. With V trimmed by 4 bases and J by 0 bases, 3 bases remained unmatched. Germline V gene lookup returns CDR1 SGHDT and CDR2 YYEEEE. The CDR3 runs 14 residues. The CDR3: CASSRDRNSYEQYF. The DNA of the CDR3 is TGTGCCAGCAGCAGGGACAGGAACTCCTACGAGCAGTACTTC.

CDR3 coding DNA: TGTGCCAGCAGCCCCTACAGGGAGCAGCCCCAGCATTTT. Translation: CASSPYREQPQHF. The chain uses TRBV28 and TRBJ1-5, with TRBD1 as a possible D gene (6 bases). Germline CDR1 reads MDHEN; CDR2 reads SYDVKM. The CDR3 is made up of 13 amino acids. V shed 6 bases and J shed 7 bases, with 13 bases lying between them.

The J gene is TRBJ2-7, the V gene TRBV28; the match to TRBD2 covers 9 bases. Germline CDR1 MDHEN, CDR2 SYDVKM. Trimming at V came to 6 bases and at J to 4 bases, leaving 7 bases not matched to a gene. The CDR3 contains 14 residues. The CDR3 protein is CASSLSGSRYEQYF. CDR3 nucleotide sequence: TGTGCCAGCAGCCTTAGCGGGAGTCGGTACGAGCAGTACTTC. The full variable domain, rest sourced from reference TRBV28 and TRBJ2-7, is DVKVTQSSRYLVKRTGEKVFLECVQDMDHENMFWYRQDPGLGLRLIYFSYDVKMKEKGDIPEGYSVSREKKERFSLILESASTNQTSMYLCASSLSGSRYEQYFGPGTRLTVT.

A few counts support this clone. This same CDR3 is encoded by further DNA sequences in the sample. The CDR3 DNA reads as TGCAGTGCTAGAGGAGGGGTTGAAGCTTTCTTT. Translated, it gives CSARGGVEAFF. The chain recombines TRBV20-1 with TRBJ1-1, with D possibly being TRBD1 (5 bases). CDR3 length equals 11 residues. With 1 base removed from V and 7 bases from J, the gap between germline ends came to 7 bases. The V gene's germline CDR1 is DFQATT and CDR2 SNEGSKA (reference sequence).